The entry that follows covers one T cell receptor (beta chain) sequence. Its antigen remains unknown. Germline loops: CDR1 MNHEY, CDR2 SMNVEV (reference sequence). Trimming took off 2 bases at V and 9 bases at J, with 11 bases between the two ends. The CDR3 extends over 13 amino acids. This sample is drawn from a study of cytomegalovirus exposure and HLA in healthy donors. Study-level results: Later analysis identified a missense DCLRE1C variant that was linked to TCR beta V- and J-gene trimming.

Researchers ran the PCR with 60 Vbeta and 13 Jbeta primers. The assay was immunoSEQ multiplex PCR, and TCRdb's table has in-frame clones only and misses some. This sample yields some 97,000 clones, of which 80% to 90% are seen a single time; about 1.1% belongs to the top ten. Sequencing used PBMCs. The clonotype originates from a woman aged 18-29 years in good health and CMV-seronegative. This sequence joins TRBV27 and TRBJ2-1; D perhaps matches TRBD2 (6 bases). This CDR3 is CASSLGQTSEQFF. CDR3 DNA: TGTGCCAGCAGTTTAGGGCAGACTAGTGAGCAGTTCTTC.